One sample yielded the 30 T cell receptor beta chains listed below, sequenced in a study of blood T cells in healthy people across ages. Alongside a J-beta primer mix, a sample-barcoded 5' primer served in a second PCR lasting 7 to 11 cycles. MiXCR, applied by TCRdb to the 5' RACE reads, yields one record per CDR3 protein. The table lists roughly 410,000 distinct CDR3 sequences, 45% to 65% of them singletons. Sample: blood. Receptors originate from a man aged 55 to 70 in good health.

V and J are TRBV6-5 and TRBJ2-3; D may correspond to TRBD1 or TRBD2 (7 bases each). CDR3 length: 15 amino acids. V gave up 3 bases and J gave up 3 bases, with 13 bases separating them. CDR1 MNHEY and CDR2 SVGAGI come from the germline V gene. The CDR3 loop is CASSYSGGGTDTQYF. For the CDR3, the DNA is TGTGCCAGCAGTTATTCAGGGGGGGGGACAGATACGCAGTATTTT.

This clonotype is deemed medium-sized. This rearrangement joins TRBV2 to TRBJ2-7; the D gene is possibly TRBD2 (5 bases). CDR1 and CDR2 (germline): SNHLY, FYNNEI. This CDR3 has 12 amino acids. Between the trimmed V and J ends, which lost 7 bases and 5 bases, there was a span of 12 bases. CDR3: CASTTDGDEQYF. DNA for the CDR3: TGTGCCAGCACCACGGACGGGGACGAGCAGTACTTC.

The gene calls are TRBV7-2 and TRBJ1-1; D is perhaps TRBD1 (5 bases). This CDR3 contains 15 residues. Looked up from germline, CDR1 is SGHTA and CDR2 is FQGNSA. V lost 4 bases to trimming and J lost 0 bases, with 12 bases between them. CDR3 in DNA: TGTGCCAGCAGCTCCAGACAGTCAATGAACACTGAAGCTTTCTTT. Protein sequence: CASSSRQSMNTEAFF.

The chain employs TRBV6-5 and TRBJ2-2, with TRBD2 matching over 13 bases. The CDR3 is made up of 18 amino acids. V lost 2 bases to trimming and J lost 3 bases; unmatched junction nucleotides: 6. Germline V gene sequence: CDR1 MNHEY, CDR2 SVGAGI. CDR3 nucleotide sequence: TGTGCCAGCAGTTACCGTCCCGGACTAGCGGGAGACACCGGGGAGCTGTTTTTT. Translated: CASSYRPGLAGDTGELFF.

CDR3 in DNA: TGTGCCAGCAGCCAAGGCGCTGCTCCCAATGAGCAGTACTTC. The encoded protein is CASSQGAAPNEQYF. The chain recombines TRBV3-1 with TRBJ2-1; D unclear. Gene TRBJ2-7 matches the end of the DNA better, so the J call may be wrong. Germline-derived CDR1 and CDR2 are LGHDT and YNNKEL (reference sequence). There are 14 residues in the CDR3.

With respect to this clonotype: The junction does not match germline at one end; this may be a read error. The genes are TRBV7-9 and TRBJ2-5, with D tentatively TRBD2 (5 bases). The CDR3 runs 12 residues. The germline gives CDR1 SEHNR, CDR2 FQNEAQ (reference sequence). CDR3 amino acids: CPSSFAAGEQYF. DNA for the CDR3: TGTCCCAGCAGCTTTGCCGCGGGTGAGCAGTACTTC.

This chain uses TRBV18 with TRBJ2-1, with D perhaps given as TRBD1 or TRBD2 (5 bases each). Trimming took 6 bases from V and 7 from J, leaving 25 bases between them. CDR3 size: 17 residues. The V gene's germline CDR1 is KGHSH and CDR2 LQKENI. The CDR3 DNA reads TGTGCCAGCTCTCTCAGGCAGGGAGATTATACCCGGAATGAGCAGTTCTTC. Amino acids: CASSLRQGDYTRNEQFF.

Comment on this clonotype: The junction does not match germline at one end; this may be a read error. CDR3 loop: CTLTGDLAVGYTF. In DNA form, the CDR3 reads TGTACCCTGACTGGGGACTTAGCTGTAGGCTACACCTTC. V gene TRBV20-1 combines with J gene TRBJ1-2; D perhaps matches TRBD1 (5 bases). CDR1 is DFQATT, CDR2 SNEGSKA, per germline (reference sequence). The CDR3 sequence is 13 residues long.

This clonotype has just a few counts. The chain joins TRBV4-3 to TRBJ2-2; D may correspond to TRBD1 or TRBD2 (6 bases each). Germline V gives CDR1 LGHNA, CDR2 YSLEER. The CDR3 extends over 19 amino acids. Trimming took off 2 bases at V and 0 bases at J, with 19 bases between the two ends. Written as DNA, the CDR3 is TGCGCCAGCAGCCAACGGGGAGGCACAGGGTTCGCGAACACCGGGGAGCTGTTTTTT. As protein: CASSQRGGTGFANTGELFF.

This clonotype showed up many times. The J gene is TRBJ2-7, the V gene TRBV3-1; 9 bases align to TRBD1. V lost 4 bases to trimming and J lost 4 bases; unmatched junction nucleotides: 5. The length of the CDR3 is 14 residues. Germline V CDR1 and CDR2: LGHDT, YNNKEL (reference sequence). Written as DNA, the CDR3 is TGTGCCAGCAGCCCCCGGACAGGGGTATACGAGCAGTACTTC. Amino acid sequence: CASSPRTGVYEQYF.

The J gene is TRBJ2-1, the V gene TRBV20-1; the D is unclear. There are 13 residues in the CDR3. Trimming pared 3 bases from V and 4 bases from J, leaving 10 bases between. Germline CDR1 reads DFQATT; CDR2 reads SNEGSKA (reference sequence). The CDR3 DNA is TGCAGTGCTAGGGGATTGAGTTACAATGAGCAGTTCTTC. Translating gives CSARGLSYNEQFF.

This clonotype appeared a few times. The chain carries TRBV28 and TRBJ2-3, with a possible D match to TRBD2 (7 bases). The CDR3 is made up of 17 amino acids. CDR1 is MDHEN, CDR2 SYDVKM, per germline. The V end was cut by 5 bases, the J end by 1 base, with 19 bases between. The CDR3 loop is CASSGTLGGARTDTQYF. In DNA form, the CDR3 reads TGTGCCAGCAGTGGTACTCTGGGGGGGGCTCGCACAGATACGCAGTATTTT.

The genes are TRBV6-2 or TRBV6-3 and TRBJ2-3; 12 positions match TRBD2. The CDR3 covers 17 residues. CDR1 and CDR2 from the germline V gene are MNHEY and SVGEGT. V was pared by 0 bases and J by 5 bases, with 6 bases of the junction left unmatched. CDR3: CASSYSTSGGPEDTQYF. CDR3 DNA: TGTGCCAGCAGTTACTCCACTAGCGGGGGGCCCGAAGATACGCAGTATTTT.

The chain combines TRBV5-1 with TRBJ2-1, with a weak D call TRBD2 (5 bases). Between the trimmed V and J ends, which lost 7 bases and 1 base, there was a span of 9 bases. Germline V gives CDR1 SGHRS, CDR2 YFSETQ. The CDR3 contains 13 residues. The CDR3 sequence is CASARVSYNEQFF. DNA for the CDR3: TGCGCCAGCGCGAGGGTTTCCTACAATGAGCAGTTCTTC.

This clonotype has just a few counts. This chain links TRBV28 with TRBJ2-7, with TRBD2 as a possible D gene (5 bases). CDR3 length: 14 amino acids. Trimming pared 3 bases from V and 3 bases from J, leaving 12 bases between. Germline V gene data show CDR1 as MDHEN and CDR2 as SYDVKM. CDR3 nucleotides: TGTGCCAGCAGTTTGAGGGCATTACTCTACGAGCAGTACTTC. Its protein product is CASSLRALLYEQYF.

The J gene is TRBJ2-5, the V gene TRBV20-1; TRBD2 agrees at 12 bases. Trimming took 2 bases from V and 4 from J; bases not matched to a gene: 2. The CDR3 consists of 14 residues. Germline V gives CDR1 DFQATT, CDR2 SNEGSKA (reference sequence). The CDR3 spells CSARPLAGGETQYF. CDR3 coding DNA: TGCAGTGCTAGACCACTAGCGGGAGGAGAGACCCAGTACTTC.

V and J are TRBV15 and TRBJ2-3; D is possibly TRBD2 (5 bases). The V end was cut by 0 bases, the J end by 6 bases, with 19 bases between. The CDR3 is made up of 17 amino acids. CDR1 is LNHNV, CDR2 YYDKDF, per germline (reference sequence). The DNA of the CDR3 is TGTGCCACCAGCAGAGATGGAATGAGCGGTAGAGGGGATACGCAGTATTTT. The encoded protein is CATSRDGMSGRGDTQYF.

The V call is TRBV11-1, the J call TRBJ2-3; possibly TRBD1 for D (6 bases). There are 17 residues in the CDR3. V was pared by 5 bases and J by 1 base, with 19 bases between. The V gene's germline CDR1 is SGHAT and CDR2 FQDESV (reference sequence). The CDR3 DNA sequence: TGTGCCAGCAGCCCACAGTCCGCAGGGGTAGGCACAGATACGCAGTATTTT. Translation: CASSPQSAGVGTDTQYF.

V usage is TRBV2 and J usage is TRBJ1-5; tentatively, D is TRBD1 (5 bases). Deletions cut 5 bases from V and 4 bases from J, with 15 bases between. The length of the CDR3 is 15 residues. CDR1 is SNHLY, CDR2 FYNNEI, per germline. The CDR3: CASSPMGKGNQPQHF. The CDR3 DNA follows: TGTGCCAGCAGTCCTATGGGGAAGGGGAATCAGCCCCAGCATTTT.

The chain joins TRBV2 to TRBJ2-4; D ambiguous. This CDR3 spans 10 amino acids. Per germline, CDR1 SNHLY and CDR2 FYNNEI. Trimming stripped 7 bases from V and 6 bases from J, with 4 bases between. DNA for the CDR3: TGTGCCAGCATGGGAAACATTCAGTACTTC. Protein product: CASMGNIQYF.

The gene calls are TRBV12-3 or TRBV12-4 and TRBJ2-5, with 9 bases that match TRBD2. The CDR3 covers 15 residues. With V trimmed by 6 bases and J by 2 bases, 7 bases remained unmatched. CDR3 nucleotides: TGTGCCAGCAGCTTTTCGACTAGCGGACAAGAGACCCAGTACTTC. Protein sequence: CASSFSTSGQETQYF.

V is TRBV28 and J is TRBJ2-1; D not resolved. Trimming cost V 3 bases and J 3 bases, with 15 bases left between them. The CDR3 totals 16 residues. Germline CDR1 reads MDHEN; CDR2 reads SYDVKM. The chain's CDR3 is CASSFSPPRSYNEQFF. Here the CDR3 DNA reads TGTGCCAGCAGTTTTAGTCCCCCGCGGAGCTACAATGAGCAGTTCTTC. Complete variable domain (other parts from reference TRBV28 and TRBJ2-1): DVKVTQSSRYLVKRTGEKVFLECVQDMDHENMFWYRQDPGLGLRLIYFSYDVKMKEKGDIPEGYSVSREKKERFSLILESASTNQTSMYLCASSFSPPRSYNEQFFGPGTRLTVL.

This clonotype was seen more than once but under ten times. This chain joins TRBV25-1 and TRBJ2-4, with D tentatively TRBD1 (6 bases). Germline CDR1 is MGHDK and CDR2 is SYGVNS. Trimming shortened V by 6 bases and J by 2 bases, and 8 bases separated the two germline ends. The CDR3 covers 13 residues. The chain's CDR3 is CASSGQSKNIQYF. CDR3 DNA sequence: TGTGCCAGCAGCGGACAGTCCAAAAACATTCAGTACTTC.

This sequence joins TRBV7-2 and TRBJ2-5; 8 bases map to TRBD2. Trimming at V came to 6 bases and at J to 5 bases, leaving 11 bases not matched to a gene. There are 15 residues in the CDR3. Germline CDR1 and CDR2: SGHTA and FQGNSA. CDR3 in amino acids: CASRQLAASWETQYF. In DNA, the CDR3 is TGTGCCAGCAGACAACTAGCGGCCAGCTGGGAGACCCAGTACTTC.

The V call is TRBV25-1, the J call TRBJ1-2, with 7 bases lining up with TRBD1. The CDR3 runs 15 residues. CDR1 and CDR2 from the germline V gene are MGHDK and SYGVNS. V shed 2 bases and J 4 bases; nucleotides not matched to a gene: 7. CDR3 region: CASSERQGGSYGYTF. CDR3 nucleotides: TGTGCCAGCAGTGAACGTCAGGGGGGTAGCTATGGCTACACCTTC.

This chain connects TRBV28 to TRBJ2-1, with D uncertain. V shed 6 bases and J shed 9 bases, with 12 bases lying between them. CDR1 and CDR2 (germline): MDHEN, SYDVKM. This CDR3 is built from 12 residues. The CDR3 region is CASSLLEAEQFF. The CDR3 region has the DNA TGTGCCAGCAGCCTACTCGAGGCTGAGCAGTTCTTC.

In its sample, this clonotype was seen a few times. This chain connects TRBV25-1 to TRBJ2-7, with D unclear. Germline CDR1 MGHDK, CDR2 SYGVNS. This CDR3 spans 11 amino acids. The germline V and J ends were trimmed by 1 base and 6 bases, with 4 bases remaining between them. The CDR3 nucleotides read TGTGCCAGCAGTGAATTCTCCGAGCAGTACTTC. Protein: CASSEFSEQYF.

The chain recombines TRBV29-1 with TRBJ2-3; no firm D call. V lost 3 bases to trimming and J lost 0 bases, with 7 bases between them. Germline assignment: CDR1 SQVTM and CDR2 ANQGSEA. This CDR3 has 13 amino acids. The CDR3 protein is CSVDRASTDTQYF. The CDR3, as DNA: TGCAGCGTTGATCGGGCTAGCACAGATACGCAGTATTTT.

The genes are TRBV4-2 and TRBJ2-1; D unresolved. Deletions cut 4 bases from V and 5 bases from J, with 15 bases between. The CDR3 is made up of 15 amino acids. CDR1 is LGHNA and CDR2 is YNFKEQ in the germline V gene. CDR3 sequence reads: CASSPSLGYNNEQFF. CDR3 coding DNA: TGTGCCAGCAGCCCGTCCCTGGGCTATAACAATGAGCAGTTCTTC.

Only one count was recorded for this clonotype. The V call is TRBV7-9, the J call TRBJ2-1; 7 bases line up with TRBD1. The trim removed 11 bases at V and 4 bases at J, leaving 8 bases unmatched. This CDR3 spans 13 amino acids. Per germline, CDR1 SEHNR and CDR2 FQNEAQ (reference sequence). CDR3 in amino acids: CAWSRDSYNEQFF. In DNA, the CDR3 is TGTGCCTGGTCCCGGGACAGTTACAATGAGCAGTTCTTC.